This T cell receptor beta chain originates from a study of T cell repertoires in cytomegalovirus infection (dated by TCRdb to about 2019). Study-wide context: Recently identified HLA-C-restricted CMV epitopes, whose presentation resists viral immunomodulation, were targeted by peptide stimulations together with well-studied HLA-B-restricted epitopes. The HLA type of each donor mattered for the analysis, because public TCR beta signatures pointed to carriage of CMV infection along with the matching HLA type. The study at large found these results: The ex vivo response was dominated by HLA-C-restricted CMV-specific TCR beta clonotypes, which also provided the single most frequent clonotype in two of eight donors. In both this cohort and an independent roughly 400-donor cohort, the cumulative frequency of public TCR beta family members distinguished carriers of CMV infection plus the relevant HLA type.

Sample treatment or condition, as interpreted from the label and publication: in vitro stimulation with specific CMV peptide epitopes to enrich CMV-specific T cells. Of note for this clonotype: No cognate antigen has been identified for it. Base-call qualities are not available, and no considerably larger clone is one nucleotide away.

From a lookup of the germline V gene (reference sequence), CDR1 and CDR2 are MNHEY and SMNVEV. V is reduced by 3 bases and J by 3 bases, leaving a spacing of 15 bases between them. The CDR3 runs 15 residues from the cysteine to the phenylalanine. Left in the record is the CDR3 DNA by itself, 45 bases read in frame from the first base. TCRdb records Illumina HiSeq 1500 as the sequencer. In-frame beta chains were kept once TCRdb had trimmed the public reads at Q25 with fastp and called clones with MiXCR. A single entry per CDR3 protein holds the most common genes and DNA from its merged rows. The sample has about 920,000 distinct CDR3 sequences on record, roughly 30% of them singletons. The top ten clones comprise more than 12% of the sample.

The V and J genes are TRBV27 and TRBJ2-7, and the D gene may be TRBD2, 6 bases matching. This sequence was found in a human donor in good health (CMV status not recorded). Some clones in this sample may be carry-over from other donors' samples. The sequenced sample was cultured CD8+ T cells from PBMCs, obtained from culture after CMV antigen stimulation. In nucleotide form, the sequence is TGTGCCAGCAGTTTCGGCGGGCGGGGTTTCTACGAGCAGTACTTC. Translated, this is CASSFGGRGFYEQYF.